This T cell receptor (beta chain) appears in the sequencing data of a study of blood T cell repertoires in COVID-19. Looking at the study overall: Donors in the United States, Italy and Spain gave samples during acute or convalescent COVID-19.

V was pared by 0 bases and J by 2 bases, with 14 bases between. CDR1 is SGHDT and CDR2 is YYEEEE in the germline V gene. This CDR3 comprises 16 residues. Assay: immunoSEQ multiplex PCR; the TCRdb copy retains only in-frame clones and omits some. The table lists about 28,000 clones, roughly 90% of them singletons, with about 6% in the top ten. What was sequenced was peripheral blood. The receptor comes from a human donor in a cohort sampled during active COVID-19. The chain combines TRBV5-6 with TRBJ1-1; D is possibly TRBD1 (5 bases). For the CDR3, the DNA is TGTGCCAGCAGCTTGGTTGGTGGGGCTCATAACACTGAAGCTTTCTTT. This translates into CASSLVGGAHNTEAFF.